This T cell receptor (beta chain) derives from a study of radiotherapy plus CTLA-4 blockade in lung cancer. The repertoire was sequenced with immunoSEQ multiplex PCR; TCRdb's copy has only in-frame clones and lacks some. This table has roughly 120,000 clones, more than 65% appearing once. Study-wide findings and caveats: Among blood TCR repertoires after radiotherapy plus ipilimumab, tumor-derived clones expanded.

This CDR3 is 13 amino acids long. Germline V gene lookup returns CDR1 SGHTA and CDR2 FQGNSA. Trimming at V came to 5 bases and at J to 5 bases, leaving 3 bases not matched to a gene. Regarding this clone: Its cognate antigen is unknown.

The source is a human donor with non-small cell lung cancer who had a partial response to radiotherapy plus ipilimumab. This specimen consisted of peripheral blood, obtained from a patient treated with radiotherapy plus ipilimumab. V usage is TRBV7-2 and J usage is TRBJ1-1, with TRBD1 matching over 9 bases. CDR3 bases: TGTGCCAGCAGCGACAGGGGGAGGACTGAAGCTTTCTTT. This gives the protein CASSDRGRTEAFF.